The 6 T cell receptor beta chains given below trace back to one sample, sequenced in a study of cytomegalovirus exposure and HLA in healthy donors. The PCR made use of 60 Vbeta and 13 Jbeta primers. Profiled with immunoSEQ multiplex PCR; TCRdb holds only in-frame clones, not every one. The sample yields just under 95,000 clones, over 75% seen once. Input material: PBMCs. The source of these receptors is a girl under 10 years old in good health and CMV-seropositive.

The chain combines TRBV30 with TRBJ2-1; D might be TRBD1 (6 bases). Germline V gene data show CDR1 as GTSNPN and CDR2 as SVGIG (reference sequence). The ends were cut back, 0 bases at V and 4 bases at J, with 7 bases in the middle. The CDR3 totals 13 residues. The CDR3 spells CAWSVDSYNEQFF. As DNA, the CDR3 is TGTGCCTGGAGTGTGGACAGTTACAATGAGCAGTTCTTC.

This sequence joins TRBV29-1 and TRBJ2-7, with 9 bases aligning to TRBD2. This CDR3 comprises 17 residues. V lost 4 bases, J lost 5 bases, and 18 bases stayed unmatched. Germline lookup yields CDR1 SQVTM and CDR2 ANQGSEA. CDR3 DNA: TGCAGCGTTGTGGGGGGTTTTACCGGACTAGCGTACCACGAGCAGTACTTC. This gives the protein CSVVGGFTGLAYHEQYF.

This clone has only a few counts. V usage is TRBV4-2 and J usage is TRBJ1-2; D not resolved. The CDR3 extends over 13 amino acids. Trimming left V 1 base short and J 2 bases short, with 5 bases between. Per germline, CDR1 LGHNA and CDR2 YNFKEQ. CDR3 in DNA: TGTGCCAGCAGCCAAGGAGGGAACTATGGCTACACCTTC. Translation gives CASSQGGNYGYTF.

This rearrangement joins TRBV29-1 to TRBJ1-6; D is unresolved. Germline-derived CDR1 and CDR2 are SQVTM and ANQGSEA. This CDR3 spans 13 amino acids. V dropped 5 bases and J dropped 5 bases, with 10 bases sitting between them. Here the CDR3 reads CSVRGFDNSPLHF. CDR3 bases: TGCAGCGTTCGGGGATTCGATAATTCACCCCTCCACTTT. Full variable domain (outside the CDR3, taken from reference TRBV29-1 and TRBJ1-6): SAVISQKPSRDICQRGTSLTIQCQVDSQVTMMFWYRQQPGQSLTLIATANQGSEATYESGFVIDKFPISRPNLTFSTLTVSNMSPEDSSIYLCSVRGFDNSPLHFGNGTRLTVT.

This clone was detected once. The rearrangement links TRBV19 to TRBJ2-7; weak D call: TRBD2 (6 bases). The V gene lost 6 bases and the J gene lost 5 bases, with 14 bases spanning the gap. This CDR3 region has 13 residues. Germline-derived CDR1 and CDR2 are LNHDA and SQIVND (reference sequence). In DNA, the CDR3 is TGTGCCAGTAGGGGAGAGGGACTGGACGAGCAGTACTTC. Protein sequence: CASRGEGLDEQYF.

In its sample, this clone was seen a few times. The V and J genes are TRBV10-1 and TRBJ2-7; 8 bases align to TRBD1. The germline CDR1 and CDR2 sequences are WNHNN and SYGVQD (reference sequence). The J segment lost 0 bases and the V segment lost 3 bases, leaving 1 base of the junction unmatched. The CDR3 has 14 amino acids. The CDR3 region has the DNA TGCGCCAGCAGTGAAGGGACAGGCTCCTACGAGCAGTACTTC. Residues: CASSEGTGSYEQYF.